This T cell receptor beta chain was recorded in a study of blood T cell repertoires in COVID-19. As for the study in general: The cDNA or gDNA used as material had been derived from T cells, B-cell-depleted T cells, or PBMCs.

The protocol was immunoSEQ multiplex PCR, while the TCRdb copy is restricted to in-frame clones and leaves out a portion. The data hold about 180,000 clones, with about 81% observed a single time. Trimming took 3 bases from V and 5 from J; bases not matched to a gene: 12. The CDR3 has 16 residues. Germline V gives CDR1 SGHRS, CDR2 YFSETQ. Seattle's cohort entered during active infection and was followed longitudinally. Sequences were obtained from peripheral blood. This clonotype was sampled from a woman of 80 years or more with COVID-19, enrolled during active disease. The V call is TRBV5-1, the J call TRBJ1-1; 8 bases are a match to TRBD1. The CDR3 sequence is CASSSHGQGVGTEAFF. The CDR3 bases are TGCGCCAGCAGCTCCCACGGACAGGGCGTAGGGACTGAAGCTTTCTTT.